These 8 T cell receptor beta chains originate from one sample sequenced in a study of cytomegalovirus exposure and HLA in healthy donors. Primers: 60 Vbeta forward and 13 Jbeta reverse. TCRdb's copy holds only in-frame clones and misses some; the assay was immunoSEQ multiplex PCR. The sample consists of 200,000 to 250,000 clones, approximately 85% of them appearing once. Sequenced input: PBMCs. The source is a middle-aged woman in good health and CMV-seronegative.

The rearrangement uses TRBV7-9 and TRBJ1-1; possible D gene TRBD1, 6 bases. This CDR3 region has 14 residues. CDR1 is SEHNR and CDR2 is FQNEAQ in the germline V gene (reference sequence). V lost 5 bases to trimming and J lost 7 bases, with 17 bases between them. The chain's CDR3 is CASSGVAGAIEAFF. Written as DNA, the CDR3 is TGTGCCAGCAGCGGAGTGGCAGGGGCCATTGAAGCTTTCTTT.

This clone came up a few times. The genes are TRBV7-9 and TRBJ1-3; D might be TRBD1 (6 bases). The V end lost 1 base, the J end lost 4 bases, and 17 bases lay between the germline ends. The CDR3 is 17 amino acids. Germline V gives CDR1 SEHNR, CDR2 FQNEAQ (reference sequence). Written as DNA, the CDR3 is TGTGCCAGCAGCTTAGATCTGGGGGCGCAAAGAGGAAACACCATATATTTT. Translated, it gives CASSLDLGAQRGNTIYF.

The rearrangement links TRBV7-3 to TRBJ2-3, with 15 bases identical to TRBD2. J was trimmed by 4 bases and V by 2 bases; bases with no gene match: 7. The germline V gene has CDR1 SGHTA and CDR2 FQGTGA. The length of the CDR3 is 18 residues. The CDR3: CASSLWTSGRASADTQYF. The CDR3 nucleotides are TGTGCCAGCAGCTTATGGACTAGCGGGAGGGCTTCGGCAGATACGCAGTATTTT.

This chain joins TRBV10-2 and TRBJ2-7; 8 bases map to TRBD2. Germline trimming cut 6 bases from V and 3 bases from J; bases unmatched to any gene: 13. The CDR3 contains 16 residues. CDR1 and CDR2 from the germline V gene are WSHSY and SAAADI. CDR3 sequence: CASRTRPTSGFYEQYF. For the CDR3, the DNA is TGCGCCAGCAGGACCAGACCTACTAGCGGTTTCTACGAGCAGTACTTC.

This rearrangement joins TRBV7-9 to TRBJ2-1; 9 nucleotides line up with TRBD2. V shed 3 bases and J 0 bases; nucleotides not matched to a gene: 9. Germline CDR1 SEHNR, CDR2 FQNEAQ (reference sequence). The CDR3 length is 18 residues. CDR3 amino acids: CASSFEPYSGSSYNEQFF. In DNA form, the CDR3 reads TGTGCCAGCAGCTTTGAACCTTATAGCGGGAGCTCCTACAATGAGCAGTTCTTC.

This chain uses TRBV2 with TRBJ1-4; 7 bases are a match to TRBD1. The germline CDR1 and CDR2 sequences are SNHLY and FYNNEI. The CDR3 is 16 amino acids. J gave up 0 bases and V 5 bases, and 6 bases lay outside the gene matches. CDR3 sequence reads: CASSWDSPSTNEKLFF. CDR3 nucleotide sequence: TGTGCCAGCAGTTGGGACAGTCCTTCAACTAATGAAAAACTGTTTTTT.

CDR3: CASSLTGLSTDTQYF. In DNA, the CDR3 is TGTGCCAGCAGCTTGACAGGGCTCAGCACAGATACGCAGTATTTT. The chain is built from TRBV7-7 and TRBJ2-3; 7 bases agree with TRBD1. From germline, CDR1 is SSHAT and CDR2 FNYEAQ (reference sequence). Trimming cost V 3 bases and J 0 bases; bases outside gene matches: 3. This CDR3 is 15 amino acids long.

The gene calls are TRBV13 and TRBJ2-7; tentative D call: TRBD1 (6 bases). The germline V gene encodes CDR1 PRHDT and CDR2 FYEKMQ (reference sequence). V lost 6 bases, J lost 0 bases, and 12 bases lay in between. This CDR3 has 14 residues. CDR3 region: CASRTGGSSYEQYF. The CDR3 bases are TGTGCCAGCAGGACAGGAGGAAGCTCCTACGAGCAGTACTTC.